Each of the 19 T cell receptor beta chains below was sequenced from the same sample in a study of response to subunit inactivated influenza vaccine. In TCRdb, the RT-PCR reads were re-called with MiXCR into one record per CDR3 protein. The sample records about 570,000 distinct CDR3 sequences, about 11% being singletons. These sequences were also reported in another study, on T cells expressing NK-cell markers. That study reports: A 5'RACE template switching approach incorporating UMIs was used to make TCR beta cDNA.

Sequencing was performed on PBMCs from blood, taken on the day of vaccination. The receptors were gathered from a man over 45 who received an inactivated influenza vaccine.

This chain uses TRBV19 with TRBJ2-1; D unclear. The CDR3 consists of 10 residues. The germline V and J ends were trimmed by 6 bases and 13 bases, with 10 bases remaining between them. From germline, CDR1 is LNHDA and CDR2 SQIVND (reference sequence). The CDR3 protein is CASSLDRQFF. Written as DNA, the CDR3 is TGTGCCAGTAGCCTTGACCGTCAGTTCTTC.

The rearrangement links TRBV11-1 to TRBJ2-1; TRBD2 might be the D (5 bases). The CDR3 runs 15 residues. CDR1 SGHAT and CDR2 FQDESV come from the germline V gene (reference sequence). V lost 0 bases to trimming and J lost 9 bases, with 15 bases between them. CDR3 bases: TGTGCCAGCAGCTTAGCTCTCGATCCTACTAGTGAGCAGTTCTTC. Amino acids: CASSLALDPTSEQFF.

The chain has TRBV19 and TRBJ2-2, with a weak D call TRBD1 (5 bases). The CDR3 sequence is 15 residues long. CDR1 LNHDA and CDR2 SQIVND come from the germline V gene (reference sequence). V lost 3 bases, J lost 6 bases, and 14 bases lay in between. CDR3 sequence: CASSMGQGIPGELFF. DNA for the CDR3: TGTGCCAGTAGTATGGGGCAGGGTATCCCCGGGGAGCTGTTTTTT.

This chain joins TRBV4-1 and TRBJ2-6, with 9 bases that match TRBD1. Germline V lookup: CDR1 MGHRA, CDR2 YSYEKL. This CDR3 contains 16 residues. V trimming: 1 base; J trimming: 4 bases; junction bases outside the gene matches: 2. CDR3 protein: CASSQGTGAGANVLTF. In DNA form, the CDR3 reads TGCGCCAGCAGCCAAGGGACAGGGGCCGGGGCCAACGTCCTGACTTTC.

The sample holds a few counts of this clonotype. The chain is built from TRBV14 and TRBJ2-2; D remains unclear. Trimming stripped 8 bases from V and 5 bases from J, with 15 bases between. This CDR3 contains 14 residues. The germline V gene encodes CDR1 SGHDN and CDR2 FVKESK. CDR3 amino acids: CASASQIYTGELFF. In DNA form, the CDR3 reads TGTGCCAGCGCGTCCCAAATTTATACCGGGGAGCTGTTTTTT.

This clonotype has just a few counts. The V gene is TRBV12-3 or TRBV12-4, the J gene TRBJ2-5, with 7 bases fitting TRBD2. The J segment lost 3 bases and the V segment lost 4 bases, leaving 8 bases of the junction unmatched. The CDR3 runs 15 residues. The CDR3 here is CASSWGDYSKETQYF. DNA of the CDR3: TGTGCCAGCAGTTGGGGGGACTACAGTAAAGAGACCCAGTACTTC.

This clonotype was recorded a few times. The gene calls are TRBV29-1 and TRBJ2-5, with TRBD2 identical over 10 bases. The CDR3 is 15 amino acids. The junction had 9 bases not matched to a gene; V was cut back by 3 bases and J by 5 bases. Germline CDR1 and CDR2: SQVTM and ANQGSEA. CDR3 sequence reads: CSVDMASGSGETQYF. The CDR3 nucleotides read TGCAGCGTTGATATGGCTAGCGGGAGTGGTGAGACCCAGTACTTC.

This clonotype was found a few times. The CDR3 loop reads CASSQERAGNQPQHF. The CDR3 DNA is TGTGCCAGCAGCCAAGAGAGGGCAGGGAATCAGCCCCAGCATTTT. The chain employs TRBV4-2 and TRBJ1-5; maybe TRBD1 (5 bases). V gave up 0 bases and J gave up 4 bases, with 10 bases separating them. Germline lookup yields CDR1 LGHNA and CDR2 YNFKEQ. The CDR3 is 15 amino acids.

This clonotype turned up a few times. The chain joins TRBV12-3 or TRBV12-4 to TRBJ2-7; D gene uncertain. With 4 bases removed from V and 6 bases from J, the gap between germline ends came to 7 bases. The CDR3 has 11 residues. CDR3 protein: CASSWYGEQYF. As DNA, the CDR3 is TGTGCCAGCAGTTGGTACGGCGAGCAGTACTTC.

This rearrangement joins TRBV20-1 to TRBJ2-1; D gene unclear. V was cut by 1 base and J by 0 bases, with 10 bases left in between. The CDR3 covers 15 residues. Germline V gene sequence: CDR1 DFQATT, CDR2 SNEGSKA (reference sequence). CDR3: CSARGSVSSYNEQFF. For the CDR3, the DNA is TGCAGTGCTAGAGGGTCCGTCAGCTCCTACAATGAGCAGTTCTTC.

The V and J genes are TRBV7-2 and TRBJ2-7; 9 bases fit TRBD2. V lost 0 bases to trimming and J lost 4 bases; unmatched junction nucleotides: 4. This CDR3 is built from 15 residues. The germline V gene has CDR1 SGHTA and CDR2 FQGNSA. In DNA, the CDR3 is TGTGCCAGCAGCTTAGCCGCGACTAGCGGATACGAGCAGTACTTC. Translation: CASSLAATSGYEQYF.

The V call is TRBV28, the J call TRBJ1-4, with D possibly TRBD1 on 5 matching bases. V lost 8 bases to trimming and J lost 5 bases, with 12 bases between them. In germline, CDR1 is MDHEN, CDR2 SYDVKM. The CDR3 totals 13 residues. CDR3 in amino acids: CASYDTGNEKLFF. The CDR3 DNA sequence: TGTGCCAGCTACGACACAGGAAATGAAAAACTGTTTTTT.

This clonotype was found many times. The chain uses TRBV12-3 or TRBV12-4 and TRBJ2-1, with a weak D call TRBD1 (6 bases). The V end was cut by 2 bases, the J end by 3 bases, with 14 bases between. CDR3 length: 16 amino acids. The CDR3 region is CASSLIWGRIYNEQFF. DNA of the CDR3: TGTGCCAGCAGTTTAATCTGGGGGCGGATCTACAATGAGCAGTTCTTC.

The V call is TRBV29-1, the J call TRBJ2-1, with D perhaps TRBD1 (6 bases). The CDR3 sequence is 16 residues long. Looked up from germline, CDR1 is SQVTM and CDR2 is ANQGSEA. Between the trimmed V and J ends, which lost 0 bases and 2 bases, there was a span of 14 bases. CDR3 protein: CSVEDHIRGPYNEQFF. The CDR3 DNA reads TGCAGCGTTGAAGACCACATCAGGGGACCCTACAATGAGCAGTTCTTC.

This clonotype was detected ten times or more. The rearrangement links TRBV5-1 to TRBJ2-2, with D possibly called TRBD1 or TRBD2 (5 bases each). The CDR3 consists of 14 residues. With 7 bases removed from V and 4 bases from J, the gap between germline ends came to 14 bases. Germline values: CDR1 SGHRS, CDR2 YFSETQ. The CDR3 DNA reads TGCGCCAGCTGCACCGGGACCGTCACCGGGGAGCTGTTTTTT. This encodes CASCTGTVTGELFF. Full variable domain (missing parts from reference TRBV5-1 and TRBJ2-2): KAGVTQTPRYLIKTRGQQVTLSCSPISGHRSVSWYQQTPGQGLQFLFEYFSETQRNKGNFPGRFSGRQFSNSRSEMNVSTLELGDSALYLCASCTGTVTGELFFGEGSRLTVL.

This clonotype has a handful of counts. The chain links TRBV7-2 to TRBJ2-5, with D hard to call. Germline loops: CDR1 SGHTA, CDR2 FQGNSA. Trimming stripped 1 base from V and 1 base from J, with 7 bases between. This CDR3 has 14 amino acids. CDR3 amino acids: CASSLVWRQETQYF. CDR3 nucleotides: TGTGCCAGCAGCTTAGTATGGCGCCAAGAGACCCAGTACTTC.

This clonotype was seen more than once but under ten times. V is TRBV10-3 and J is TRBJ2-2; 9 bases are a match to TRBD1. CDR1 and CDR2 from the germline V gene are ENHRY and SYGVKD. The CDR3 runs to 14 residues. The junction had 2 bases not matched to a gene; V was cut back by 2 bases and J by 7 bases. CDR3 sequence: CAISEDRGNGELFF. The CDR3 DNA follows: TGTGCCATCAGTGAGGACAGGGGGAACGGGGAGCTGTTTTTT.

The gene calls are TRBV5-6 and TRBJ2-7, with 8 bases aligning to TRBD2. V was pared by 4 bases and J by 3 bases, with 12 bases of the junction left unmatched. This CDR3 contains 16 residues. Germline loops: CDR1 SGHDT, CDR2 YYEEEE. CDR3 bases: TGTGCCAGCAGCCGAAGGACTAGCCTAACAAACTACGAGCAGTACTTC. It is translated as CASSRRTSLTNYEQYF.

V is TRBV28 and J is TRBJ1-5, with a possible D match to TRBD1 (5 bases). V was clipped by 5 bases and J by 4 bases, with 12 bases between them. CDR1 and CDR2 from the germline V gene are MDHEN and SYDVKM. The CDR3 length is 14 residues. Written as DNA, the CDR3 is TGTGCCAGCAGTAAAGACAGACTAAATCAGCCCCAGCATTTT. It is translated as CASSKDRLNQPQHF. The entire variable domain, with the rest obtained from reference TRBV28 and TRBJ1-5, is as follows: DVKVTQSSRYLVKRTGEKVFLECVQDMDHENMFWYRQDPGLGLRLIYFSYDVKMKEKGDIPEGYSVSREKKERFSLILESASTNQTSMYLCASSKDRLNQPQHFGDGTRLSIL.